These 10 T cell receptor beta chains came from one sample sequenced in a study of T cell repertoires in cytomegalovirus infection. These receptors have no identified antigens. TCRdb re-called the reads with MiXCR, one entry per CDR3 protein. The sample has under 150,000 distinct CDR3 sequences; around 30% are singletons. The sequenced sample was CD8+ T cells from cultured PBMCs, obtained from culture after CMV antigen stimulation. The receptors shown here come from a human donor in good health (CMV status not recorded). Some clones in this sample may be carry-over from other donors' samples.

The V gene is TRBV10-3, the J gene TRBJ2-7, with 9 bases matching TRBD1. The CDR3 is 13 amino acids. Trimming at V came to 5 bases and at J to 5 bases, leaving 4 bases not matched to a gene. Germline lookup yields CDR1 ENHRY and CDR2 SYGVKD. In DNA form, the CDR3 reads TGTGCCATCAGTTCAGACAGGGGGGACGAGCAGTACTTC. Its translation: CAISSDRGDEQYF.

The chain employs TRBV29-1 and TRBJ1-2, with D perhaps TRBD1 (5 bases). In germline, CDR1 is SQVTM, CDR2 ANQGSEA. Trimming removed 4 bases from V and 7 bases from J, with 13 bases in between. The CDR3 sequence is 12 residues long. The CDR3 sequence: CSVVGLRAGYTF. CDR3 coding DNA: TGCAGCGTTGTTGGGCTCAGGGCTGGCTACACCTTC.

The chain couples TRBV12-3 or TRBV12-4 to TRBJ1-1; D remains ambiguous. The CDR3 sequence is 16 residues long. Trimming removed 4 bases from V and 0 bases from J, with 15 bases in between. The CDR3 DNA sequence: TGTGCCAGCAGTTACTGGGCGGCCAGTATGAACACTGAAGCTTTCTTT. The encoded protein is CASSYWAASMNTEAFF.

The sample holds a few counts of this clonotype. This chain uses TRBV9 with TRBJ2-7, with TRBD1 matching over 8 bases. Germline V gives CDR1 SGDLS, CDR2 YYNGEE. CDR3 length: 14 residues. Losses at the gene ends were 0 bases for V and 7 bases for J; bases not matched to a gene: 6. The CDR3 region has the DNA TGTGCCAGCAGCGTAGATCAGGGGGCTGGAGAGCAGTACTTC. This translates into CASSVDQGAGEQYF.

The table lists this clonotype with a few counts. The rearrangement joins TRBV20-1 to TRBJ2-2; 7 nucleotides line up with TRBD2. The ends lost 5 bases at V and 2 bases at J; junction bases unmatched: 14. The CDR3 is 17 amino acids. Germline loops: CDR1 DFQATT, CDR2 SNEGSKA (reference sequence). The CDR3 spells CSALSASGLINTGELFF. The CDR3 region has the DNA TGCAGTGCTTTAAGCGCTAGCGGCCTAATTAACACCGGGGAGCTGTTTTTT.

The gene calls are TRBV7-6 and TRBJ2-1; maybe TRBD2 (6 bases). Germline V gives CDR1 SGHVS, CDR2 FNYEAQ. The V end lost 2 bases, the J end lost 0 bases, and 8 bases lay between the germline ends. The CDR3 spans 15 residues. This CDR3 is CASSLNGGSYNEQFF. In DNA form, the CDR3 reads TGTGCCAGCAGCTTAAACGGGGGCTCCTACAATGAGCAGTTCTTC.

The chain joins TRBV2 to TRBJ2-2; D may be TRBD2 (6 bases). Trimming took off 3 bases at V and 6 bases at J, with 11 bases between the two ends. The CDR3 contains 14 residues. The germline gives CDR1 SNHLY, CDR2 FYNNEI. CDR3: CASSDGGRAGELFF. CDR3 nucleotides: TGTGCCAGCAGTGACGGGGGAAGGGCCGGGGAGCTGTTTTTT.

The V and J genes are TRBV18 and TRBJ2-6; D ambiguous. Germline CDR1 KGHSH, CDR2 LQKENI. Trimming removed 2 bases at V and 0 bases at J, with 17 bases between. CDR3 length: 19 residues. CDR3 sequence reads: CASSPFTGRNPSGANVLTF. The CDR3 region has the DNA TGTGCCAGCTCACCATTCACGGGCAGGAACCCCTCTGGGGCCAACGTCCTGACTTTC.

The chain recombines TRBV5-1 with TRBJ1-1; D possibly corresponds to TRBD1 (6 bases). CDR3 length: 16 residues. Per germline, CDR1 SGHRS and CDR2 YFSETQ. Trimming removed 3 bases at V and 7 bases at J, with 22 bases between. CDR3 nucleotide sequence: TGCGCCAGCAGCTCGTGGGGGGGCGACAGTATCGATGAAGCTTTCTTT. Translation: CASSSWGGDSIDEAFF.

V and J are TRBV28 and TRBJ2-7; 10 bases align to TRBD1. V was pared by 4 bases and J by 5 bases, with 11 bases of the junction left unmatched. There are 16 residues in the CDR3. Germline assignment: CDR1 MDHEN and CDR2 SYDVKM. The CDR3 region is CASSSIAGQGSHEQYF. The CDR3 bases are TGTGCCAGCAGTTCCATCGCGGGACAGGGGTCCCACGAGCAGTACTTC.